The source of this TCR beta chain is a study of blood T cell repertoires in COVID-19. CDR3 length equals 12 residues. With 7 bases removed from V and 11 bases from J, the gap between germline ends came to 17 bases. The V gene's germline CDR1 is SNHLY and CDR2 FYNNEI. Only in-frame clones appear in the TCRdb table, and some are missing; sequencing was by immunoSEQ multiplex PCR. The sample records 100,000 to 130,000 clones, 88% being singletons. The chain employs TRBV2 and TRBJ1-1, with a weak D call TRBD1 (5 bases). The TCR sequence derives from a human donor in a cohort sampled during active COVID-19. The sequenced sample consisted of peripheral blood. CDR3 in amino acids: CASKTASEVAFF. As DNA, the CDR3 is TGTGCCAGCAAGACAGCCTCTGAAGTGGCTTTCTTT.